The 14 T cell receptor beta chains given below trace back to one sample, sequenced in a study of Graves' ophthalmopathy and Graves' hyperthyroidism. RNA transcripts were the template, and TCR beta CDR3 regions were amplified from them. First-round RT-PCR with HTBI primers preceded a second-round multiplex PCR. TCRdb processed the multiplex PCR reads anew with MiXCR; each CDR3 protein has one entry. Of 580,000 or so distinct CDR3 sequences listed, roughly 39% are singletons. The sample was peripheral blood or thyroid tissue (not recorded which). The source of these receptors is an adult man with Graves' hyperthyroidism.

With respect to this clonotype: It may be a read error: a sequence one base away is much more abundant. The conserved closing phenylalanine or tryptophan is absent in this CDR3, likely reflecting a read error. No DNA is shown, since the ends of the CDR3 on it are uncertain; the CDR3 is the one TCRdb lists. This chain joins TRBV4-1 and TRBJ1-1. Counting both end residues, the CDR3 totals 11 amino acids. CDR1 is MGHRA, CDR2 YSYEKL, per germline. CDR3 protein: CASSQASRTFL.

Ten or more counts support this clonotype. The chain recombines TRBV5-8 with TRBJ2-7; TRBD1 aligns across 10 bases. This CDR3 comprises 15 residues. Germline lookup yields CDR1 SGHTS and CDR2 YDEGEE. The junction had 7 bases not matched to a gene; V was cut back by 1 base and J by 6 bases. CDR3 sequence: CASSLSGTGVLEQYF. CDR3 in DNA: TGTGCCAGCAGCTTGTCCGGGACAGGGGTTCTCGAGCAGTACTTC.

The chain combines TRBV10-3 with TRBJ1-2, with D uncertain. The length of the CDR3 is 14 residues. V dropped 10 bases and J dropped 3 bases, with 18 bases sitting between them. CDR1 and CDR2 (germline): ENHRY, SYGVKD. This CDR3 reads CASFRPGLDYGYTF. CDR3 nucleotides: TGTGCCAGCTTTAGGCCCGGGTTGGACTATGGCTACACCTTC.

This clonotype was detected ten times or more. The rearrangement uses TRBV10-3 and TRBJ1-1; 7 bases align to TRBD1. The length of the CDR3 is 14 residues. Trimming cost V 2 bases and J 4 bases; bases outside gene matches: 4. Germline CDR1 reads ENHRY; CDR2 reads SYGVKD. In DNA form, the CDR3 reads TGTGCCATCAGTGAGCAGGGGGTGGGCACTGAAGCTTTCTTT. Its translation is CAISEQGVGTEAFF.

This clonotype was observed at least ten times. V gene TRBV7-3 combines with J gene TRBJ2-7, with 10 nucleotides matching TRBD2. The CDR3 totals 14 residues. V lost 3 bases to trimming and J lost 6 bases; unmatched junction nucleotides: 5. Germline V gene sequence: CDR1 SGHTA, CDR2 FQGTGA. The CDR3 nucleotides are TGTGCCAGCAGCTTTCTAGCGGGAGACCTCGAGCAGTACTTC. This encodes CASSFLAGDLEQYF.

The gene calls are TRBV6-5 and TRBJ2-7, with 12 nucleotides matching TRBD2. This CDR3 spans 15 amino acids. J lost 5 bases, V lost 6 bases, and 8 bases had no gene match. CDR1 MNHEY and CDR2 SVGAGI come from the germline V gene. The chain's CDR3 is CASRTPSGRAHEQYF. CDR3 sequence (DNA): TGTGCCAGCAGAACCCCTAGCGGGAGGGCCCACGAGCAGTACTTC.

This clonotype has only one observation. It may be a read error: a sequence one base away is much more abundant. The rearrangement joins TRBV27 to TRBJ1-1, with 7 bases matching TRBD1. Germline V gives CDR1 MNHEY, CDR2 SMNVEV (reference sequence). V gave up 3 bases and J gave up 4 bases; unmatched junction bases: 5. CDR3 length: 14 residues. The chain's CDR3 is CASSFPRQGTEAFF. The CDR3 nucleotides are TGTGCCAGCAGTTTTCCAAGACAGGGCACTGAAGCTTTCTTT.

This clonotype was seen only a few times. The genes are TRBV2 and TRBJ1-1; no clear D. The germline CDR1 and CDR2 sequences are SNHLY and FYNNEI. With 7 bases removed from V and 8 bases from J, the gap between germline ends came to 17 bases. This CDR3 spans 13 amino acids. CDR3 loop: CASIPLRAAEAFF. The CDR3 DNA sequence: TGTGCCAGCATCCCCCTGAGGGCAGCCGAAGCTTTCTTT.

This chain links TRBV7-8 with TRBJ2-5; weak D call: TRBD1 (5 bases). This CDR3 has 14 residues. The germline CDR1 and CDR2 sequences are SGHVS and FQNEAQ. The germline V and J ends were trimmed by 5 bases and 2 bases, with 12 bases remaining between them. CDR3 in amino acids: CASSLMTDQETQYF. The CDR3 DNA reads as TGTGCCAGCAGCCTAATGACAGATCAAGAGACCCAGTACTTC.

The chain uses TRBV29-1 and TRBJ2-5; D possibly corresponds to TRBD2 (5 bases). The CDR3 runs to 14 residues. The ends were cut back, 8 bases at V and 5 bases at J, with 21 bases in the middle. Per the germline V gene, CDR1 is SQVTM and CDR2 is ANQGSEA. The CDR3 sequence: CSQDPSWRRETQYF. CDR3 DNA: TGCAGCCAAGATCCTAGCTGGAGAAGGGAGACCCAGTACTTC.

This clonotype was seen repeatedly, ten times or more. V gene TRBV19 combines with J gene TRBJ2-7, with D possibly being TRBD1 (5 bases). CDR1 LNHDA and CDR2 SQIVND come from the germline V gene (reference sequence). V dropped 6 bases and J dropped 0 bases, with 18 bases sitting between them. The CDR3 has 16 amino acids. CDR3 residues: CASSSRGAESSYEQYF. In DNA form, the CDR3 reads TGTGCCAGTAGCTCCCGTGGGGCGGAGAGCTCCTACGAGCAGTACTTC.

This clonotype has just a few counts. The V call is TRBV28, the J call TRBJ2-7, with a weak D call TRBD1 (5 bases). V lost 4 bases to trimming and J lost 4 bases, with 14 bases between them. In germline, CDR1 is MDHEN, CDR2 SYDVKM. CDR3 size: 14 residues. CDR3 amino acids: CASSSPGYRYEQYF. CDR3 coding DNA: TGTGCCAGCAGTTCGCCAGGGTACAGGTACGAGCAGTACTTC.

The chain carries TRBV20-1 and TRBJ2-7; 7 bases map to TRBD1. CDR1 is DFQATT and CDR2 is SNEGSKA in the germline V gene (reference sequence). The CDR3 is 12 amino acids. Trimming at V came to 6 bases and at J to 4 bases, leaving 6 bases not matched to a gene. The CDR3: CSARQTGYEQYF. CDR3 in DNA: TGCAGTGCCCGCCAGACAGGGTACGAGCAGTACTTC.

The CDR3 coding sequence is TGCAGTGCTAGAGATTGGGCCCCGGGACGCAATCAGCCCCAGCATTTT. Translating gives CSARDWAPGRNQPQHF. The chain joins TRBV20-1 to TRBJ1-5, with a weak D call TRBD1 (5 bases). The V and J ends lost 0 bases and 2 bases respectively, with 14 bases between them. The germline V gene encodes CDR1 DFQATT and CDR2 SNEGSKA (reference sequence). The CDR3 has 16 amino acids.